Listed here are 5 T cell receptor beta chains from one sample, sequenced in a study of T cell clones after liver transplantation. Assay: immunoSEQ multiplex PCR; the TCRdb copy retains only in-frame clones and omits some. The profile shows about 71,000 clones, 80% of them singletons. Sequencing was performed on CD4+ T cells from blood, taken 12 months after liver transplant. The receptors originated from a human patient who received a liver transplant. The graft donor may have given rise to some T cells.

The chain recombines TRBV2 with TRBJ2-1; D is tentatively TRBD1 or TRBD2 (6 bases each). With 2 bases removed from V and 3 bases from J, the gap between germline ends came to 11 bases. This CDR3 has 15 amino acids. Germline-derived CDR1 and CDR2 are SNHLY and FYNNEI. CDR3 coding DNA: TGTGCCAGCAGTGAAAGGGGGGACTTCTACAATGAGCAGTTCTTC. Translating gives CASSERGDFYNEQFF. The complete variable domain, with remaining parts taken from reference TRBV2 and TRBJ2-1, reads EPEVTQTPSHQVTQMGQEVILRCVPISNHLYFYWYRQILGQKVEFLVSFYNNEISEKSEIFDDQFSVERPDGSNFTLKIRSTKLEDSAMYFCASSERGDFYNEQFFGPGTRLTVL.

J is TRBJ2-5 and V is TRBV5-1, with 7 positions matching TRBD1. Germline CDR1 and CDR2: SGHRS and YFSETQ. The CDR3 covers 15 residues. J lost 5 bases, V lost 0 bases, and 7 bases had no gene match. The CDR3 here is CASSLDRGPLETQYF. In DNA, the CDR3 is TGCGCCAGCAGCTTGGACAGGGGCCCCCTGGAGACCCAGTACTTC.

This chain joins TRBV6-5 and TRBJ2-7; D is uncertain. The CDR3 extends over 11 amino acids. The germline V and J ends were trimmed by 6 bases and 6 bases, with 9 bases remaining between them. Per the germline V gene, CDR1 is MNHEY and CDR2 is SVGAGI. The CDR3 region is CASRGVAEQYF. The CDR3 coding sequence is TGTGCCAGCAGAGGAGTGGCCGAGCAGTACTTC.

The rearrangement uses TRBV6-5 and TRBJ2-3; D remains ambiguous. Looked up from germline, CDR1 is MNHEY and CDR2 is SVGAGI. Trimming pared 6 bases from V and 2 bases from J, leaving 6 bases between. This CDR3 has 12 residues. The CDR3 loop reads CASRTSTDTQYF. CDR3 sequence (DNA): TGTGCCAGCAGGACCTCCACAGATACGCAGTATTTT.

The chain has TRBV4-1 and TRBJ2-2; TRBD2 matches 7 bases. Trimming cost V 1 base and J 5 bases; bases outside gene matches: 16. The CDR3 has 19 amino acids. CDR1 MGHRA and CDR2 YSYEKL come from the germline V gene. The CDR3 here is CASSQGTLLARGRTGELFF. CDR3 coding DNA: TGCGCCAGCAGCCAAGGGACTTTACTAGCGAGAGGGAGAACCGGGGAGCTGTTTTTT.